The sequence of this T cell receptor beta chain was determined in a study of T cell repertoires and HLA-DP antigens. Of note for this clone: Antigen: not known.

This table comes from immunoSEQ multiplex PCR, and its TCRdb copy is limited to in-frame clones, with some not included. The top ten clones hold 1.7% of a sample with about 89,000 clones, around nine tenths of them seen once. The sample consisted of CD4+ T cells from PBMCs. The source is a man aged 45-60 years in good health and CMV-seronegative.

The CDR3 DNA reads TGTGCCAGCTGGGCGGGGGTTGGCGAGCAGTACTTC. Translating it yields CASWAGVGEQYF. V gene TRBV7-2 combines with J gene TRBJ2-7; 7 nucleotides agree with TRBD2. This CDR3 is 12 amino acids long. Germline values: CDR1 SGHTA, CDR2 FQGNSA. V was clipped by 8 bases and J by 6 bases; unmatched bases: 7.